The source of this T cell receptor beta chain is a study of blood T cell repertoires in COVID-19. Study summary: Samples taken during acute and convalescent COVID-19 were collected in the United States, Italy and Spain. Sources were T cells, B-cell-depleted T cells, or PBMCs; the material itself was cDNA or gDNA.

This CDR3 comprises 16 residues. With 7 bases clipped from V and 8 bases from J, the junction kept 12 bases outside the gene matches. Looked up from germline, CDR1 is KGHDR and CDR2 is SFDVKD. In the authors' workflow: Estimation of nucleated cell counts was performed using reference gene primer amplification. Profiled with immunoSEQ multiplex PCR; TCRdb holds only in-frame clones, not every one. V and J calls plus clone size are reproduced from that table; the DNA served to infer D and trimming. In the table there are 120,000 to 150,000 clones, roughly 80% of which are singletons. The chain couples TRBV24-1 to TRBJ2-1, with 11 bases identical to TRBD2. The clonotype was recovered from a human donor in a cohort sampled during active COVID-19. Sequenced sample: peripheral blood. The CDR3 DNA is TGTGCCACCAGCCTAGCGGGGGGCCCGGAAGGTGATGAGCAGTTCTTC. Amino acid sequence: CATSLAGGPEGDEQFF.